One and the same sample provided the 15 T cell receptor beta chains below, sequenced in a study of early T cells in non-severe SARS-CoV-2 infection. TCRdb reprocessed the 5' RACE reads via MiXCR and lists one record per CDR3 protein. The table has 60,000 to 90,000 distinct CDR3 sequences, roughly 9.4% seen once; the top ten hold about 5.3%. The sample was whole blood. Receptors originate from an adult who was a healthcare worker with PCR-confirmed SARS-CoV-2 infection or an uninfected control (not recorded which).

This clonotype was picked up many times. This rearrangement joins TRBV5-1 to TRBJ2-7, with 8 nucleotides matching TRBD1. From germline, CDR1 is SGHRS and CDR2 YFSETQ. Losses at the gene ends were 2 bases for V and 3 bases for J; bases not matched to a gene: 7. The CDR3 loop spans 15 amino acids. For the CDR3, the DNA is TGCGCCAGCAGCTTTGTCCTTGGACAGGGCTACGAGCAGTACTTC. Protein: CASSFVLGQGYEQYF.

This chain links TRBV6-5 with TRBJ1-6; 9 bases map to TRBD1. Germline V CDR1 and CDR2: MNHEY, SVGAGI. CDR3 length: 14 amino acids. Trimming cost V 6 bases and J 10 bases; bases outside gene matches: 7. Here the CDR3 reads CASSSWDRASPLHF. In DNA, the CDR3 is TGTGCCAGCAGCTCTTGGGACAGGGCCTCACCCCTCCACTTT.

The table lists this clonotype with many counts. V is TRBV12-3 or TRBV12-4 and J is TRBJ2-7, with 12 bases lining up with TRBD2. The trim removed 6 bases at V and 5 bases at J, leaving 8 bases unmatched. This CDR3 contains 15 residues. CDR3 in amino acids: CASRKTSGRYHEQYF. CDR3 DNA sequence: TGTGCCAGCAGAAAGACTAGCGGGAGATACCACGAGCAGTACTTC.

The V call is TRBV5-1, the J call TRBJ2-5; 8 bases align to TRBD1. The CDR3 consists of 14 residues. CDR1 and CDR2 (germline): SGHRS, YFSETQ. Trimming cost V 2 bases and J 2 bases; bases outside gene matches: 2. The CDR3 protein is CASSFGQGQETQYF. The CDR3 nucleotides read TGCGCCAGCAGCTTTGGACAGGGACAAGAGACCCAGTACTTC. The whole variable domain, remainder taken from reference TRBV5-1 and TRBJ2-5, is KAGVTQTPRYLIKTRGQQVTLSCSPISGHRSVSWYQQTPGQGLQFLFEYFSETQRNKGNFPGRFSGRQFSNSRSEMNVSTLELGDSALYLCASSFGQGQETQYFGPGTRLLVL.

CDR3 nucleotide sequence: TGTGCCAGCAATAGGGGGAACACTGAAGCTTTCTTT. Translated: CASNRGNTEAFF. This chain uses TRBV6-1 with TRBJ1-1; the D gene is possibly TRBD1 (5 bases). The CDR3 covers 12 residues. In germline, CDR1 is MNHNS, CDR2 SASEGT. Trimming took off 7 bases at V and 1 base at J, with 7 bases between the two ends.

This clonotype was observed many times. The chain uses TRBV11-2 and TRBJ2-2; D call uncertain. The CDR3 length is 14 residues. The germline V gene has CDR1 SGHAT and CDR2 FQNNGV. V lost 2 bases to trimming and J lost 5 bases, with 9 bases between them. For the CDR3, the DNA is TGTGCCAGCAGCTTAAACCTAGGGACCGGGGAGCTGTTTTTT. Amino acid sequence: CASSLNLGTGELFF.

The V and J genes are TRBV7-3 and TRBJ1-4; D is undetermined. Deletions cut 4 bases from V and 5 bases from J, with 8 bases between. Germline values: CDR1 SGHTA, CDR2 FQGTGA. CDR3 length equals 13 residues. The chain's CDR3 is CASSSAPNEKLFF. CDR3 nucleotide sequence: TGTGCCAGCAGCTCAGCCCCGAATGAAAAACTGTTTTTT.

This clonotype was counted only a few times. The V gene is TRBV20-1, the J gene TRBJ1-5; D ambiguous. This CDR3 contains 15 residues. Germline CDR1 DFQATT, CDR2 SNEGSKA (reference sequence). Trimming left V 4 bases short and J 4 bases short, with 17 bases between. CDR3 protein: CSANRGFTLNQPQHF. As DNA, the CDR3 is TGCAGTGCTAACCGGGGATTTACCCTTAATCAGCCCCAGCATTTT.

The rearrangement uses TRBV4-1 and TRBJ2-7, with 9 bases identical to TRBD1. The CDR3 length is 17 residues. V gave up 1 base and J gave up 4 bases; unmatched junction bases: 11. Germline V gene data show CDR1 as MGHRA and CDR2 as YSYEKL. DNA of the CDR3: TGCGCCAGCAGCCAAGTCGAAGCCGGGACAGGGCTATACGAGCAGTACTTC. Its translation: CASSQVEAGTGLYEQYF.

This clonotype was detected once. The chain recombines TRBV28 with TRBJ1-2; TRBD1 might be the D (5 bases). The germline gives CDR1 MDHEN, CDR2 SYDVKM. This CDR3 has 16 amino acids. V lost 1 base, J lost 0 bases, and 12 bases lay in between. CDR3 sequence (DNA): TGTGCCAGCAGTTTATCAGGACACACATCTAACTATGGCTACACCTTC. It translates to CASSLSGHTSNYGYTF.

The table lists this clonotype with a few counts. CDR3 loop: CASSLSPGGAVEQYF. CDR3 coding DNA: TGTGCCAGCAGTTTATCCCCTGGGGGAGCGGTCGAGCAGTACTTC. V and J are TRBV28 and TRBJ2-7; D possibly matches TRBD1 or TRBD2 (5 bases each). CDR1 is MDHEN, CDR2 SYDVKM, per germline. The V and J ends lost 1 base and 6 bases respectively, with 16 bases between them. This CDR3 region has 15 residues.

This chain joins TRBV11-2 and TRBJ2-3, with 9 bases fitting TRBD1. The CDR3 consists of 16 residues. Trimming removed 5 bases from V and 3 bases from J; junction bases left unmatched: 9. CDR1 is SGHAT, CDR2 FQNNGV, per germline. The DNA of the CDR3 is TGTGCCAGCAGCCCAGGCTGGACAGGGGAAACAGATACGCAGTATTTT. Encoded protein: CASSPGWTGETDTQYF.

This clonotype was seen only a few times. The chain carries TRBV24-1 and TRBJ2-1, with 7 bases that match TRBD2. The CDR3 runs to 14 residues. V lost 6 bases, J lost 9 bases, and 10 bases stayed unmatched. Germline CDR1 reads KGHDR; CDR2 reads SFDVKD. The CDR3 reads CATSPGGGPFEQFF. The CDR3 bases are TGTGCCACCAGTCCTGGGGGAGGGCCATTTGAGCAGTTCTTC.

At least ten counts were recorded for this clonotype. The rearrangement uses TRBV20-1 and TRBJ1-2; D unclear. V was shortened by 1 base and J by 7 bases, with 16 bases between the two germline ends. The V gene's germline CDR1 is DFQATT and CDR2 SNEGSKA (reference sequence). This CDR3 contains 14 residues. The CDR3 bases are TGCAGTGCTAGAGTACTCGGGATCCTCGTTGGCTACACCTTC. As protein: CSARVLGILVGYTF.

The chain joins TRBV7-2 to TRBJ2-4, with a possible D match to TRBD2 (6 bases). The V end lost 0 bases, the J end lost 7 bases, and 16 bases lay between the germline ends. The CDR3 loop spans 16 amino acids. Germline CDR1 reads SGHTA; CDR2 reads FQGNSA. CDR3 residues: CASSLAGSAGKNIQYF. The CDR3 DNA follows: TGTGCCAGCAGCTTAGCGGGGTCGGCGGGGAAGAACATTCAGTACTTC.